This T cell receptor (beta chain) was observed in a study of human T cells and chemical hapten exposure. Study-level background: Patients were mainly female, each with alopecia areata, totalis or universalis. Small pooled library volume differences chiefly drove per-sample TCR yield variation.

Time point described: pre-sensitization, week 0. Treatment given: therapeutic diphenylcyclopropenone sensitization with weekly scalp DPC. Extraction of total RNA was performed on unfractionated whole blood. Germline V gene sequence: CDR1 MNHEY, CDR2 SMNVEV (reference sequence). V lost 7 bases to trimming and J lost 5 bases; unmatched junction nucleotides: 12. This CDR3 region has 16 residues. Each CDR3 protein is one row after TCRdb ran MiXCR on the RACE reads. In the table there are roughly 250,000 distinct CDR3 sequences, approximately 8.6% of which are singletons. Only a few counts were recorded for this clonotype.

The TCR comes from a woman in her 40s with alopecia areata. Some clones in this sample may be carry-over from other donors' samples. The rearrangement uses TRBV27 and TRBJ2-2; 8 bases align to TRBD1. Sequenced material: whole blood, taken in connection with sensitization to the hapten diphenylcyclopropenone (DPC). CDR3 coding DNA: TGTGCCAGCACCCAGACAGGGGTCAGTAGTACCGGGGAGCTGTTTTTT. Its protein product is CASTQTGVSSTGELFF.